The next 30 T cell receptor beta chains were all read from a single sample in a study of cytomegalovirus exposure and HLA in healthy donors. PCR was performed using 60 Vbeta and 13 Jbeta primers. The repertoire was sequenced with immunoSEQ multiplex PCR; TCRdb's copy has only in-frame clones and lacks some. In the table there are 130,000 to 150,000 clones, over 55% of which are singletons. Sample: PBMCs. Receptors were obtained from a man between 35 and 55 years old in good health and CMV-seronegative.

The V gene is TRBV5-1, the J gene TRBJ1-5, with 12 nucleotides matching TRBD1. The V segment lost 3 bases and the J segment 4 bases; nucleotides outside the gene matches: 2. CDR1 is SGHRS, CDR2 YFSETQ, per germline. The CDR3 consists of 15 residues. The CDR3 sequence is CASSWGQGANQPQHF. In DNA form, the CDR3 reads TGCGCCAGCAGCTGGGGACAGGGGGCTAATCAGCCCCAGCATTTT.

This clone appeared a few times. J is TRBJ2-1 and V is TRBV30, with 14 positions matching TRBD2. This CDR3 is 16 amino acids long. Germline V gene data show CDR1 as GTSNPN and CDR2 as SVGIG (reference sequence). Trimming cost V 5 bases and J 7 bases; bases outside gene matches: 10. The CDR3 nucleotides read TGTGCCTGGGAGGCCGGGACTAGCGGGAGATGGAATGAGCAGTTCTTC. It encodes CAWEAGTSGRWNEQFF.

Here the CDR3 reads CASSPGGRAANYGYTF. For the CDR3, the DNA is TGTGCCAGCAGCCCTGGGGGCAGGGCCGCTAACTATGGCTACACCTTC. The J gene is TRBJ1-2, the V gene TRBV9, with a weak D call TRBD1 (6 bases). The germline gives CDR1 SGDLS, CDR2 YYNGEE. This CDR3 is built from 16 residues. Trimming took off 4 bases at V and 0 bases at J, with 16 bases between the two ends.

The chain employs TRBV19 and TRBJ1-2; a possible D gene is TRBD1 (6 bases). CDR3 size: 13 residues. V lost 5 bases, J lost 7 bases, and 14 bases lay in between. Germline V CDR1 and CDR2: LNHDA, SQIVND (reference sequence). DNA for the CDR3: TGTGCCAGTAGTCCGAGGGGGTTTACTGGCTACACCTTC. It specifies CASSPRGFTGYTF.

This clone was counted between two and nine times. The chain recombines TRBV5-6 with TRBJ2-1, with D hard to call. Germline V gene data show CDR1 as SGHDT and CDR2 as YYEEEE. The CDR3 has 13 residues. V was pared by 4 bases and J by 0 bases, with 5 bases between. The CDR3 region is CASSPISYNEQFF. DNA of the CDR3: TGTGCCAGCAGCCCAATCTCCTACAATGAGCAGTTCTTC.

V is TRBV25-1 and J is TRBJ2-2, with TRBD1 identical over 9 bases. V dropped 3 bases and J dropped 4; count of bases not matched to a gene: 6. This CDR3 has 16 residues. Germline V gene lookup returns CDR1 MGHDK and CDR2 SYGVNS. The CDR3 loop reads CASSERTGAITGELFF. The CDR3 bases are TGTGCCAGCAGTGAGAGGACAGGGGCCATCACCGGGGAGCTGTTTTTT.

A note on this clone: The same CDR3 can be traced to other DNA sequences in this sample. The rearrangement links TRBV5-1 to TRBJ2-1; perhaps TRBD1 as D (6 bases). V lost 0 bases and J 1 base, leaving 8 bases between the germline ends. The CDR3 has 15 residues. The V gene's germline CDR1 is SGHRS and CDR2 YFSETQ. The CDR3 reads CASSLGQGSYNEQFF. In nucleotides, the CDR3 is TGCGCCAGCAGCTTGGGGCAGGGGTCCTACAATGAGCAGTTCTTC.

CDR3 in DNA: TGTGCCAGCAGTGAAGAAAGCCGGACAAGCGAAAACATTCAGTACTTC. Translation: CASSEESRTSENIQYF. The chain recombines TRBV2 with TRBJ2-4, with D tentatively TRBD1 (5 bases). CDR3 length equals 16 residues. V was trimmed by 1 base and J by 5 bases, leaving 15 bases between them. Germline CDR1 reads SNHLY; CDR2 reads FYNNEI.

V and J are TRBV23-1 and TRBJ1-1; possible D gene TRBD1, 5 bases. TRBV23-1 is classed as an ORF, of uncertain function. The V end was cut by 3 bases, the J end by 3 bases, with 20 bases between. The CDR3 consists of 17 residues. The CDR3 bases are TGCGCCAGCAGTCATCGTTGGTCAGGGTCTGGGGACACTGAAGCTTTCTTT. This codes for CASSHRWSGSGDTEAFF.

The CDR3 sequence is CASSLVSGGGNQPQHF. The CDR3 DNA sequence: TGCGCCAGCAGCTTGGTTTCAGGCGGGGGCAATCAGCCCCAGCATTTT. The chain joins TRBV5-1 to TRBJ1-5; D not certain. Between the trimmed V and J ends, which lost 0 bases and 2 bases, there was a span of 12 bases. Germline-derived CDR1 and CDR2 are SGHRS and YFSETQ. CDR3 length: 16 residues.

This clone was counted a few times. The junction and the germline gene differ at one end; a read error may be behind it. The V and J genes are TRBV5-1 and TRBJ1-4; no clear D gene. CDR1 is SGHRS and CDR2 is YFSETQ in the germline V gene. The CDR3 spans 9 residues. CDR3 bases: TGCGCCAGCAGCTTGGAGGACTGCTGG. Translating it yields CASSLEDCW.

The chain couples TRBV5-1 to TRBJ2-1; 9 nucleotides align to TRBD1. J gave up 5 bases and V 2 bases, and 5 bases lay outside the gene matches. This CDR3 region has 15 residues. CDR1 is SGHRS and CDR2 is YFSETQ in the germline V gene. The CDR3 reads CASSLTGGAHNEQFF. DNA of the CDR3: TGCGCCAGCAGCTTAACAGGGGGCGCCCACAATGAGCAGTTCTTC.

With regard to this clone: The same CDR3 is also encoded by other DNA sequences in this sample. The chain links TRBV9 to TRBJ1-1; no clear D. This CDR3 is 13 amino acids long. CDR1 is SGDLS, CDR2 YYNGEE, per germline. V lost 0 bases and J lost 5, with 8 bases in between. The CDR3 DNA sequence: TGTGCCAGCAGCGTAGAGGGAGGGACTGAAGCTTTCTTT. Its protein is CASSVEGGTEAFF.

The gene calls are TRBV5-8 and TRBJ1-6, with 7 bases aligning to TRBD1. CDR1 is SGHTS, CDR2 YDEGEE, per germline. This CDR3 region has 15 residues. Trimming cost V 4 bases and J 7 bases; bases outside gene matches: 8. The CDR3 reads CASSPFGTVNSPLHF. DNA for the CDR3: TGTGCCAGCAGCCCCTTCGGGACAGTAAATTCACCCCTCCACTTT. Full variable domain (remainder filled in from reference TRBV5-8 and TRBJ1-6): EAGVTQSPTHLIKTRGQQATLRCSPISGHTSVYWYQQALGLGLQFLLWYDEGEERNRGNFPPRFSGRQFPNYSSELNVNALELEDSALYLCASSPFGTVNSPLHFGNGTRLTVT.

This clone was recorded a few times. The chain combines TRBV6-5 with TRBJ2-5, with 12 bases lining up with TRBD2. The V gene end was trimmed by 4 bases and the J gene end by 5 bases; junction bases not matched to a gene: 5. Per germline, CDR1 MNHEY and CDR2 SVGAGI. The CDR3 is made up of 15 amino acids. CDR3 protein: CASSSSGGAGETQYF. The CDR3 DNA follows: TGTGCCAGCAGTTCTAGCGGGGGGGCTGGTGAGACCCAGTACTTC.

This clone was counted only a few times. V and J are TRBV2 and TRBJ1-5, with 8 bases identical to TRBD1. The CDR3 consists of 15 residues. With V trimmed by 2 bases and J by 1 base, 1 base remained unmatched. Germline values: CDR1 SNHLY, CDR2 FYNNEI. Here the CDR3 DNA reads TGTGCCAGCAGTGAACACAGGGGGAGCAATCAGCCCCAGCATTTT. It specifies CASSEHRGSNQPQHF.

The chain links TRBV25-1 to TRBJ1-1; D unclear. The CDR3 covers 12 residues. Per germline, CDR1 MGHDK and CDR2 SYGVNS. V was trimmed by 6 bases and J by 11 bases, leaving 16 bases between them. In DNA, the CDR3 is TGTGCCAGCAGAGCGGAGGCATCCGGGGCTTTCTTT. This codes for CASRAEASGAFF.

The rearrangement joins TRBV4-2 to TRBJ1-2, with a tentative D call TRBD1 (5 bases). Germline CDR1 is LGHNA and CDR2 is YNFKEQ. V lost 3 bases, J lost 6 bases, and 20 bases lay in between. The CDR3 has 16 amino acids. The CDR3 is CASSQPLGDSSHGYTF. In DNA, the CDR3 is TGTGCCAGCAGCCAGCCTTTAGGGGATTCCTCCCATGGCTACACCTTC.

The chain links TRBV10-3 to TRBJ2-7; 10 bases map to TRBD2. V lost 4 bases, J lost 3 bases, and 3 bases stayed unmatched. This CDR3 has 14 amino acids. Germline CDR1 and CDR2: ENHRY and SYGVKD. This chain's CDR3 is CAISGTSGDYEQYF. The CDR3 DNA follows: TGTGCCATCAGTGGGACTAGCGGAGACTACGAGCAGTACTTC.

The chain has TRBV5-5 and TRBJ2-1; the match to TRBD1 covers 8 bases. V lost 3 bases and J lost 3; bases outside the gene matches: 2. The CDR3 runs to 14 residues. Per the germline V gene, CDR1 is SGHKS and CDR2 is YYEKEE (reference sequence). For the CDR3, the DNA is TGTGCCAGCAGCTCGGACAGGGTCTACAATGAGCAGTTCTTC. This encodes CASSSDRVYNEQFF.

J is TRBJ2-7 and V is TRBV5-6; weak D call: TRBD1 (6 bases). The CDR3 extends over 14 amino acids. Germline CDR1 is SGHDT and CDR2 is YYEEEE. Deletions cut 1 base from V and 1 base from J, with 9 bases between. The chain's CDR3 is CASSLLGASYEQYF. As DNA, the CDR3 is TGTGCCAGCAGCTTGTTGGGGGCTTCCTACGAGCAGTACTTC.

Worth noting for this clone: An end of the junction differs from the germline gene, which may be a read error. The chain carries TRBV5-1 and TRBJ1-5, with a tentative D call TRBD1 (5 bases). Germline CDR1 reads SGHRS; CDR2 reads YFSETQ. This CDR3 comprises 13 residues. CDR3 loop: CASSLDSNQPQNF. DNA of the CDR3: TGCGCCAGCAGCTTAGACAGCAATCAGCCCCAGAATTTT.

For the CDR3, the DNA is TGTGCCAGCAGCTTAGTAACAGGCGAATATTCACCCCTCCACTTT. Protein sequence: CASSLVTGEYSPLHF. The chain combines TRBV7-2 with TRBJ1-6; the D gene is possibly TRBD1 (5 bases). This CDR3 comprises 15 residues. The germline V gene encodes CDR1 SGHTA and CDR2 FQGNSA. V shed 1 base and J shed 8 bases, with 12 bases lying between them.

The chain recombines TRBV4-3 with TRBJ2-1, with TRBD2 matching over 11 bases. The germline V gene encodes CDR1 LGHNA and CDR2 YSLEER. The length of the CDR3 is 15 residues. V shed 4 bases, J shed 4 bases, and the junction held 3 bases outside the gene matches. This CDR3 reads CASSRGLADYNEQFF. DNA of the CDR3: TGCGCCAGCAGCCGGGGACTAGCGGATTACAATGAGCAGTTCTTC.

J is TRBJ2-1 and V is TRBV11-3, with 7 bases fitting TRBD1. Germline CDR1 reads SGHNT; CDR2 reads YENEEA. The V gene end was trimmed by 5 bases and the J gene end by 7 bases; junction bases not matched to a gene: 2. This CDR3 region has 12 residues. CDR3 DNA sequence: TGTGCCAGCAGCCGCAGGGGGAATGAGCAGTTCTTC. Its protein product is CASSRRGNEQFF.

The table lists this clone with a count of one. This chain links TRBV5-1 with TRBJ2-2; 7 bases match TRBD1. CDR1 SGHRS and CDR2 YFSETQ come from the germline V gene. The CDR3 spans 15 residues. The V gene end was trimmed by 4 bases and the J gene end by 1 base; junction bases not matched to a gene: 4. The CDR3 here is CASSPRQGNTGELFF. The CDR3 region has the DNA TGCGCCAGCAGCCCGCGACAGGGGAACACCGGGGAGCTGTTTTTT.

This clone has only one observation. Here the CDR3 reads CASSGVTSGGADTQYF. CDR3 nucleotide sequence: TGCGCCAGCAGCGGGGTGACTAGCGGGGGGGCAGATACGCAGTATTTT. The chain combines TRBV5-1 with TRBJ2-3; 14 nucleotides align to TRBD2. The CDR3 is made up of 16 amino acids. Germline CDR1 SGHRS, CDR2 YFSETQ. The J segment lost 4 bases and the V segment lost 4 bases, leaving 5 bases of the junction unmatched.

V and J are TRBV28 and TRBJ1-2; maybe TRBD1 (6 bases). Per germline, CDR1 MDHEN and CDR2 SYDVKM. V lost 6 bases and J 4 bases, leaving 18 bases between the germline ends. The CDR3 covers 15 residues. CDR3 sequence (DNA): TGTGCCAGCAGACGGGGGGGCGTCAAAGTCTATGGCTACACCTTC. Residues: CASRRGGVKVYGYTF.

This clone was detected a few times. The chain uses TRBV19 and TRBJ1-1; no clear D gene. The CDR3 is 13 amino acids. V shed 8 bases and J shed 3 bases, with 13 bases lying between them. CDR1 and CDR2 (germline): LNHDA, SQIVND (reference sequence). CDR3 coding DNA: TGTGCCAGTTCGTCCTGGTCGGACACTGAAGCTTTCTTT. This sequence encodes CASSSWSDTEAFF.

The genes are TRBV7-2 and TRBJ1-4, with 7 bases matching TRBD1. V lost 0 bases, J lost 10 bases, and 8 bases stayed unmatched. Germline assignment: CDR1 SGHTA and CDR2 FQGNSA. The CDR3 is 15 amino acids. In DNA form, the CDR3 reads TGTGCCAGCAGCTTAGCGGGACAGAAATCGGCAAAACTGTTTTTT. Translation gives CASSLAGQKSAKLFF.